This T cell receptor (beta chain) emerged from a study of CD8 T cells in ankylosing spondylitis. Study-wide findings and caveats: Fewer than ten highly homologous variants made up a TCR beta motif that seemed to typify ankylosing spondylitis blood. Reports say disease-linked clones showed up significantly more in matched ankylosing spondylitis synovial fluid.

As for this clonotype: Its antigen is currently unknown.

It was by quantitative 5'-RACE with molecular barcodes that TCR beta libraries were made. TCRdb called the 5' RACE reads again in MiXCR, with one record for every CDR3 protein. The data show 470,000 or so distinct CDR3 sequences, roughly a quarter seen once. CDR1 and CDR2 (germline): SQVTM, ANQGSEA. The CDR3 contains 13 residues. V lost 7 bases and J lost 6, with 17 bases in between. The sample comprised blood, either unsorted or a sorted T cell fraction (not recorded which). The chain carries TRBV29-1 and TRBJ2-3, with D hard to call. This receptor was identified in a male donor with ankylosing spondylitis. The DNA of the CDR3 is TGCAGCGGAGCTTGGATAGTTCATGATACGCAGTATTTT. This codes for CSGAWIVHDTQYF.